The 29 T cell receptor beta chains below all came from one sample that was sequenced in a study of blood T cell repertoires in COVID-19 (TCRdb year 2020). Library preparation employed the immunoSEQ multiplex PCR assay. As stored in TCRdb, this immuneACCESS dataset retains in-frame rearrangements with V and J assigned. A fraction of the clones does not appear; measured against another copy, unresolved V genes explain less than half of the discrepancy, and the remainder lacks a known reason. In all, the sample holds 70,000 to 95,000 clones, and roughly 79% of those were seen once. Clones ranked in the top ten supply 20% to 25% of the sample. Input material: peripheral blood. These receptors came from a woman in her sixties or seventies with acute or convalescent COVID-19.

The chain has TRBV5-1 and TRBJ2-3, with a possible D match to TRBD2 (6 bases). The CDR3 runs 16 residues. From germline, CDR1 is SGHRS and CDR2 YFSETQ. V dropped 0 bases and J dropped 0 bases, with 11 bases sitting between them. The CDR3 protein is CASSLAGTSSTDTQYF. The DNA for the CDR3 is TGCGCCAGCAGCTTGGCCGGGACTTCTAGCACAGATACGCAGTATTTT.

The V and J genes are TRBV5-1 and TRBJ2-7; possibly TRBD2 for D (5 bases). Germline V gene lookup returns CDR1 SGHRS and CDR2 YFSETQ. CDR3 length equals 12 residues. Trimming took off 4 bases at V and 5 bases at J, with 10 bases between the two ends. The CDR3 protein is CASSPRGNEQYF. The CDR3 bases are TGCGCCAGCAGCCCTCGGGGTAACGAGCAGTACTTC.

This clone was detected only a few times. The V call is TRBV29-1, the J call TRBJ2-3; D is possibly TRBD2 (5 bases). The CDR3 covers 11 residues. Germline CDR1 is SQVTM and CDR2 is ANQGSEA. The V end lost 6 bases, the J end lost 6 bases, and 10 bases lay between the germline ends. The CDR3 loop reads CSVGARDTQYF. In DNA, the CDR3 is TGCAGCGTGGGAGCCCGGGATACGCAGTATTTT.

The gene calls are TRBV29-1 and TRBJ1-1; weak D call: TRBD1 (5 bases). Trimming left V 4 bases short and J 4 bases short, with 13 bases between. Germline V gene sequence: CDR1 SQVTM, CDR2 ANQGSEA. This CDR3 is 13 amino acids long. The CDR3 region is CSVVEGVFTEAFF. Here the CDR3 DNA reads TGCAGCGTTGTCGAAGGGGTATTCACTGAAGCTTTCTTT.

The chain couples TRBV20-1 to TRBJ1-3, with TRBD1 matching 10 bases. The CDR3 runs to 19 residues. Trimming at V came to 6 bases and at J to 0 bases, leaving 17 bases not matched to a gene. Germline values: CDR1 DFQATT, CDR2 SNEGSKA (reference sequence). The CDR3: CSASMYLTGGQFSGNTIYF. The CDR3 bases are TGCAGTGCCAGTATGTATCTGACAGGGGGCCAATTCTCTGGAAACACCATATATTTT.

V usage is TRBV11-1 and J usage is TRBJ2-7; 10 positions match TRBD2. CDR1 and CDR2 from the germline V gene are SGHAT and FQDESV (reference sequence). The CDR3 has 16 amino acids. With V trimmed by 4 bases and J by 6 bases, 12 bases remained unmatched. The CDR3 loop reads CASSSLASGSRSEQYF. The CDR3 DNA is TGTGCCAGCAGCTCCCTCGCTAGCGGGAGCAGGAGCGAGCAGTACTTC.

This CDR3 reads CASSTPGSPSLNEQYF. CDR3 in DNA: TGTGCCAGCAGCACACCGGGATCCCCGAGTTTGAACGAGCAGTACTTC. This chain uses TRBV3-1 (or the pseudogene TRBV3-2) with TRBJ2-7; tentatively, D is TRBD2 (5 bases). CDR1 and CDR2 (germline): LGHDT, YNNKEL (reference sequence). Trimming stripped 5 bases from V and 5 bases from J, with 22 bases between. This CDR3 is 16 amino acids long.

This chain joins TRBV5-1 and TRBJ1-4; maybe TRBD1 (6 bases). Between the trimmed V and J ends, which lost 0 bases and 7 bases, there was a span of 13 bases. The CDR3 loop spans 15 amino acids. The germline gives CDR1 SGHRS, CDR2 YFSETQ. This CDR3 is CASSLEGRGVEKLFF. CDR3 nucleotides: TGCGCCAGCAGCTTGGAGGGCAGGGGAGTTGAAAAACTGTTTTTT.

The chain is built from TRBV2 and TRBJ2-1; D is ambiguous. CDR3 size: 12 residues. Trimming cost V 6 bases and J 6 bases, with 9 bases left between them. Germline V gene lookup returns CDR1 SNHLY and CDR2 FYNNEI. The CDR3 region is CASRPVPNEQFF. Written as DNA, the CDR3 is TGTGCCAGCAGGCCAGTCCCCAATGAGCAGTTCTTC. The full variable domain, with the rest looked up from reference TRBV2 and TRBJ2-1, is EPEVTQTPSHQVTQMGQEVILRCVPISNHLYFYWYRQILGQKVEFLVSFYNNEISEKSEIFDDQFSVERPDGSNFTLKIRSTKLEDSAMYFCASRPVPNEQFFGPGTRLTVL.

The chain has TRBV28 and TRBJ1-2; D possibly corresponds to TRBD1 (6 bases). Germline V gives CDR1 MDHEN, CDR2 SYDVKM. Trimming took 6 bases from V and 8 from J, leaving 19 bases between them. This CDR3 spans 14 amino acids. Here the CDR3 DNA reads TGTGCCAGCAGCCGCCGGGACATATTCTACGGCTACACCTTC. Translation gives CASSRRDIFYGYTF.

The chain combines TRBV7-8 with TRBJ2-5; 11 bases match TRBD2. After removal of 4 bases from V and 5 bases from J, the junction contained 3 bases not matched to a gene. CDR3 length equals 14 residues. Looked up from germline, CDR1 is SGHVS and CDR2 is FQNEAQ. The CDR3: CASSSSGRRETQYF. DNA for the CDR3: TGTGCCAGCAGCTCTAGCGGGAGGAGGGAGACCCAGTACTTC. Full variable domain (missing parts from reference TRBV7-8 and TRBJ2-5): GAGVSQSPRYKVAKRGQDVALRCDPISGHVSLFWYQQALGQGPEFLTYFQNEAQLDKSGLPSDRFFAERPEGSVSTLKIQRTQQEDSAVYLCASSSSGRRETQYFGPGTRLLVL.

This clone appeared once. The CDR3 bases are TGTGCCAGCAGCCCCGGGACAGGGTATGGCTACACCTTC. Translating gives CASSPGTGYGYTF. The J gene is TRBJ1-2, the V gene TRBV14, with 9 bases matching TRBD1. The length of the CDR3 is 13 residues. J lost 5 bases, V lost 4 bases, and 2 bases had no gene match. Germline-derived CDR1 and CDR2 are SGHDN and FVKESK. Full variable domain (missing parts from reference TRBV14 and TRBJ1-2): EAGVTQFPSHSVIEKGQTVTLRCDPISGHDNLYWYRRVMGKEIKFLLHFVKESKQDESGMPNNRFLAERTGGTYSTLKVQPAELEDSGVYFCASSPGTGYGYTFGSGTRLTVV.

The rearrangement uses TRBV18 and TRBJ1-2, with 8 bases lining up with TRBD1. The germline V gene has CDR1 KGHSH and CDR2 LQKENI. The CDR3 has 14 amino acids. Trimming at V came to 6 bases and at J to 4 bases, leaving 7 bases not matched to a gene. CDR3 coding DNA: TGTGCCAGCTCCCCGGGCAGGGGGCCCTATGGCTACACCTTC. It translates to CASSPGRGPYGYTF.

The chain uses TRBV6-5 and TRBJ1-1, with D perhaps matching TRBD1 (5 bases). The length of the CDR3 is 16 residues. Germline CDR1 reads MNHEY; CDR2 reads SVGAGI. V dropped 0 bases and J dropped 6 bases, with 17 bases sitting between them. DNA for the CDR3: TGTGCCAGCAGTTACTCAGGAACAGGTCCCCGCTCTGAAGCTTTCTTT. Translated, it gives CASSYSGTGPRSEAFF.

CDR3 sequence (DNA): TGTGCCAGCAGTTATGTCGTGAGCGGGGACACAGATACGCAGTATTTT. Its translation is CASSYVVSGDTDTQYF. This rearrangement joins TRBV6-2 or TRBV6-3 to TRBJ2-3; 7 nucleotides align to TRBD2. The CDR3 totals 16 residues. In germline, CDR1 is MNHEY, CDR2 SVGEGT. Trimming cost V 3 bases and J 2 bases; bases outside gene matches: 8.

The V gene is TRBV5-1, the J gene TRBJ2-7, with a weak D call TRBD1 (5 bases). The ends were cut back, 1 base at V and 2 bases at J, with 7 bases in the middle. The CDR3 totals 13 residues. Germline values: CDR1 SGHRS, CDR2 YFSETQ. In DNA form, the CDR3 reads TGCGCCAGCAGCTTGAGGGGCCCCTACGAGCAGTACTTC. Protein: CASSLRGPYEQYF.

This rearrangement joins TRBV5-1 to TRBJ2-3; D is possibly TRBD1 (6 bases). The germline V and J ends were trimmed by 1 base and 1 base, with 16 bases remaining between them. This CDR3 has 17 residues. Germline V gene sequence: CDR1 SGHRS, CDR2 YFSETQ. The CDR3 spells CASSLRVRQVGTDTQYF. DNA of the CDR3: TGCGCCAGCAGCTTGCGCGTCCGACAGGTGGGCACAGATACGCAGTATTTT.

The chain recombines TRBV4-1 with TRBJ2-1, with 8 positions matching TRBD1. The CDR3 runs to 18 residues. Germline V gives CDR1 MGHRA, CDR2 YSYEKL. Losses at the gene ends were 0 bases for V and 2 bases for J; bases not matched to a gene: 9. CDR3 sequence: CASSQDRFPGQAYNEQFF. Written as DNA, the CDR3 is TGCGCCAGCAGCCAAGATAGATTTCCGGGACAGGCCTACAATGAGCAGTTCTTC.

The chain has TRBV28 and TRBJ1-3; D is uncertain. Germline assignment: CDR1 MDHEN and CDR2 SYDVKM. Deletions cut 4 bases from V and 0 bases from J, with 10 bases between. This CDR3 contains 15 residues. The CDR3 sequence is CASSSAGVSGNTIYF. The CDR3 DNA reads TGTGCCAGCAGTTCCGCCGGAGTCTCTGGAAACACCATATATTTT.

The chain couples TRBV28 to TRBJ1-5; D uncertain. V was clipped by 5 bases and J by 0 bases, with 8 bases between them. Germline CDR1 and CDR2: MDHEN and SYDVKM. This CDR3 spans 14 amino acids. For the CDR3, the DNA is TGTGCCAGCAGTCGAGGTTATAGCAATCAGCCCCAGCATTTT. Translating it yields CASSRGYSNQPQHF.

The rearrangement uses TRBV29-1 and TRBJ2-1; D is undetermined. Germline lookup yields CDR1 SQVTM and CDR2 ANQGSEA. There are 16 residues in the CDR3. V dropped 1 base and J dropped 0 bases, with 13 bases sitting between them. The CDR3 loop is CSVEVASSRSYNEQFF. The CDR3 bases are TGCAGCGTTGAAGTGGCTAGTTCCCGCTCCTACAATGAGCAGTTCTTC.

V gene TRBV28 combines with J gene TRBJ1-5; 8 nucleotides agree with TRBD1. Germline CDR1 reads MDHEN; CDR2 reads SYDVKM. This CDR3 spans 13 amino acids. Unmatched junction bases numbered 6, after V lost 6 bases and J lost 8 bases. In DNA, the CDR3 is TGTGCCAGCAGCCTGGACAGGGTAAAGCCCCAGCATTTT. Its protein product is CASSLDRVKPQHF.

The chain recombines TRBV19 with TRBJ1-1; D possibly corresponds to TRBD1 (6 bases). Germline values: CDR1 LNHDA, CDR2 SQIVND (reference sequence). CDR3 length equals 15 residues. V lost 6 bases and J 0 bases, leaving 14 bases between the germline ends. CDR3: CASRHTGSLNTEAFF. CDR3 nucleotides: TGTGCCAGTAGACACACAGGGAGCCTGAACACTGAAGCTTTCTTT. Complete variable domain (other parts from reference TRBV19 and TRBJ1-1): DGGITQSPKYLFRKEGQNVTLSCEQNLNHDAMYWYRQDPGQGLRLIYYSQIVNDFQKGDIAEGYSVSREKKESFPLTVTSAQKNPTAFYLCASRHTGSLNTEAFFGQGTRLTVV.

This clone was picked up a small number of times. This sequence joins TRBV4-2 and TRBJ2-4, with D tentatively TRBD2 (5 bases). The CDR3 has 14 amino acids. Germline lookup yields CDR1 LGHNA and CDR2 YNFKEQ. Trimming pared 1 base from V and 7 bases from J, leaving 11 bases between. The CDR3, as DNA: TGTGCCAGCAGCCAAGTGGAGGTAATGAACATTCAGTACTTC. Its translation: CASSQVEVMNIQYF.

This clone was observed once. The chain uses TRBV7-9 and TRBJ2-5, with 14 bases matching TRBD2. J was trimmed by 4 bases and V by 3 bases; bases with no gene match: 4. The CDR3 contains 16 residues. Germline V lookup: CDR1 SEHNR, CDR2 FQNEAQ (reference sequence). The CDR3, as DNA: TGTGCCAGCAGCTTCGGGACTAGCGGGAGTGGAGAGACCCAGTACTTC. This gives the protein CASSFGTSGSGETQYF.

By proportion, this clone is large (0.1 to 1%). V and J are TRBV2 and TRBJ1-6; D is unresolved. Per the germline V gene, CDR1 is SNHLY and CDR2 is FYNNEI. With 3 bases removed from V and 5 bases from J, the gap between germline ends came to 8 bases. CDR3 length equals 14 residues. CDR3 sequence: CASSEEGDNSPLHF. CDR3 DNA: TGTGCCAGCAGTGAGGAGGGCGATAATTCACCCCTCCACTTT. Together with reference TRBV2 and TRBJ1-6, the CDR3 gives the full variable domain: EPEVTQTPSHQVTQMGQEVILRCVPISNHLYFYWYRQILGQKVEFLVSFYNNEISEKSEIFDDQFSVERPDGSNFTLKIRSTKLEDSAMYFCASSEEGDNSPLHFGNGTRLTVT.

The chain uses TRBV27 and TRBJ2-1, with TRBD2 matching over 12 bases. With 3 bases clipped from V and 3 bases from J, the junction kept 18 bases outside the gene matches. The CDR3 is 21 amino acids. Germline CDR1 reads MNHEY; CDR2 reads SMNVEV (reference sequence). CDR3 sequence (DNA): TGTGCCAGCAGTTTGAGGATAGGCGGACTAGCGGGAAGGAGGGTCTACAATGAGCAGTTCTTC. This translates into CASSLRIGGLAGRRVYNEQFF.

About this clone itself: The germline gene is not matched at one end of the junction; a read error may be the cause. The CDR3 DNA follows: TGTGCCAGTAGTATAGATCTGACAGTTACGCAGTATTTT. Amino acid sequence: CASSIDLTVTQYF. This chain uses TRBV19 with TRBJ2-3; possibly TRBD1 for D (5 bases). This CDR3 region has 13 residues. The germline gives CDR1 LNHDA, CDR2 SQIVND (reference sequence).

The rearrangement links TRBV3-1 (or the pseudogene TRBV3-2) to TRBJ1-2; D not certain. CDR1 and CDR2 (germline): LGHDT, YNNKEL (reference sequence). V was trimmed by 4 bases and J by 6 bases, leaving 12 bases between them. This CDR3 is 13 amino acids long. CDR3 sequence reads: CASSRETHDGYTF. CDR3 bases: TGTGCCAGCAGCCGGGAGACACATGATGGCTACACCTTC.